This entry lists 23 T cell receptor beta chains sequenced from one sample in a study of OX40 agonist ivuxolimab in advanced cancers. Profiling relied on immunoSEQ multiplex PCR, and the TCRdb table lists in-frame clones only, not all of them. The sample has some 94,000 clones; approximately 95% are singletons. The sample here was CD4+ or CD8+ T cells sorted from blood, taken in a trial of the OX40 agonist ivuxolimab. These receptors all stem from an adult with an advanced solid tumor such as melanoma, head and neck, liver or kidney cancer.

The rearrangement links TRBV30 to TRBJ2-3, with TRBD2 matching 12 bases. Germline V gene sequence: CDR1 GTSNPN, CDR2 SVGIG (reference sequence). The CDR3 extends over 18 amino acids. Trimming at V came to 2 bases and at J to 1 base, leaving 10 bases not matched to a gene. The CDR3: CAWSFRTSGTPGTDTQYF. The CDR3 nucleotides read TGTGCCTGGAGTTTTCGGACTAGCGGGACCCCGGGCACAGATACGCAGTATTTT. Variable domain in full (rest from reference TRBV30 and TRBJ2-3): SQTIHQWPATLVQPVGSPLSLECTVEGTSNPNLYWYRQAAGRGLQLLFYSVGIGQISSEVPQNLSASRPQDRQFILSSKKLLLSDSGFYLCAWSFRTSGTPGTDTQYFGPGTRLTVL.

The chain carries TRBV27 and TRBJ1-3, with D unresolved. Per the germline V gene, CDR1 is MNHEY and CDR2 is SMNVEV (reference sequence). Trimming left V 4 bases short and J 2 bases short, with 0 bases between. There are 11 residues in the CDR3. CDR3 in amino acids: CASSSGNTIYF. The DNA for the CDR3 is TGTGCCAGCAGTTCTGGAAACACCATATATTTT.

Here the CDR3 reads CASSSVYSVSYEQYF. The CDR3 bases are TGTGCCAGCAGCTCTGTATACAGCGTCTCCTACGAGCAGTACTTC. The rearrangement uses TRBV11-2 and TRBJ2-7, with unresolved D. The CDR3 has 15 residues. CDR1 and CDR2 (germline): SGHAT, FQNNGV. V lost 4 bases, J lost 0 bases, and 13 bases lay in between.

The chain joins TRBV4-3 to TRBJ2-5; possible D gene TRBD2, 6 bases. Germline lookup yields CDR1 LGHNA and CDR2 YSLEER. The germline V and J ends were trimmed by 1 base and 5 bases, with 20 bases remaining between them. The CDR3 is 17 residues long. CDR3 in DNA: TGCGCCAGCAGCCAAGGTCAGGCGACTAGGGTTTCGGAGACCCAGTACTTC. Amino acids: CASSQGQATRVSETQYF.

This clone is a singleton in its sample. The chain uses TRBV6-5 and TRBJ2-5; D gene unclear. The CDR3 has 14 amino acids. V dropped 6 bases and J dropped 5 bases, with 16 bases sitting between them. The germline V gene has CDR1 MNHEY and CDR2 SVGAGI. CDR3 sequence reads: CASSPGPDGETQYF. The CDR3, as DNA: TGTGCCAGCAGCCCTGGCCCGGATGGGGAGACCCAGTACTTC.

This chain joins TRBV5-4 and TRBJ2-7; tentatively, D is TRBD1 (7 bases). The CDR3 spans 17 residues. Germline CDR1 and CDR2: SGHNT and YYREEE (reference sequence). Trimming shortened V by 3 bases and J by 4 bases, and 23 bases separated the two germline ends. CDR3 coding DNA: TGTGCCAGCAGCTGGGGGTTAGGAGGGGGCGAAACGTACGAGCAGTACTTC. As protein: CASSWGLGGGETYEQYF.

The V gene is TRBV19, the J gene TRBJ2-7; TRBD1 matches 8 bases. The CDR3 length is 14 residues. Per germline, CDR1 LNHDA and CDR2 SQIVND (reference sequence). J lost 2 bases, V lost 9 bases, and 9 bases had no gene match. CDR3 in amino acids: CASAWGQEAYEQYF. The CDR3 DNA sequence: TGTGCCAGCGCCTGGGGACAGGAGGCCTACGAGCAGTACTTC.

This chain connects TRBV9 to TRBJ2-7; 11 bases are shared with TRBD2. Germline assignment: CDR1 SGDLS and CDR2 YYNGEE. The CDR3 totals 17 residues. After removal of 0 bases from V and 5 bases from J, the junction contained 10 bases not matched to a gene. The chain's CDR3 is CASSVGRTSGRMDEQYF. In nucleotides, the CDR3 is TGTGCCAGCAGCGTAGGGAGAACTAGCGGGAGAATGGACGAGCAGTACTTC.

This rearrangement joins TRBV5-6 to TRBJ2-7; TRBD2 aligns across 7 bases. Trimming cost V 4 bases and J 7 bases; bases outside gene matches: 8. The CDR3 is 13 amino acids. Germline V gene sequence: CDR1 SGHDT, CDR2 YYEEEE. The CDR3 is CASSRGRAYEQYF. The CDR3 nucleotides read TGTGCCAGCAGCCGAGGGAGGGCATATGAGCAGTACTTC.

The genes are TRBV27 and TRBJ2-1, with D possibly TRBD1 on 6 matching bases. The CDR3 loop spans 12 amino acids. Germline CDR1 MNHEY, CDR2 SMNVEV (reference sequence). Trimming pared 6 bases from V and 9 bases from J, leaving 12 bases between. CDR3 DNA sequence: TGTGCCAGCAGCCAGGGGCTGGGTGAGCAGTTCTTC. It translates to CASSQGLGEQFF.

Here the CDR3 reads CASSPGHLTGELFF. The CDR3 nucleotides read TGTGCCAGCAGCCCTGGTCACCTGACCGGGGAGCTGTTTTTT. V is TRBV9 and J is TRBJ2-2; D is uncertain. Germline CDR1 reads SGDLS; CDR2 reads YYNGEE. Trimming cost V 4 bases and J 5 bases, with 12 bases left between them. The CDR3 extends over 14 amino acids.

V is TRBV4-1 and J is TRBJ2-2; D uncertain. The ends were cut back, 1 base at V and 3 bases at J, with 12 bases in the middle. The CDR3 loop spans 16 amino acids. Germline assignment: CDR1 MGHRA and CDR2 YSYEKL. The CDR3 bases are TGCGCCAGCAGCCAAGTAGTCGGAAGCGACACCGGGGAGCTGTTTTTT. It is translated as CASSQVVGSDTGELFF.

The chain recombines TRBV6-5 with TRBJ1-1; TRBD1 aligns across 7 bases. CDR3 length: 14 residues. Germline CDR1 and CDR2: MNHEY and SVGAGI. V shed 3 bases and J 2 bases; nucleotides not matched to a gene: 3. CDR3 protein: CASSYLGGNTEAFF. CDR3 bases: TGTGCCAGCAGTTATCTAGGGGGCAACACTGAAGCTTTCTTT.

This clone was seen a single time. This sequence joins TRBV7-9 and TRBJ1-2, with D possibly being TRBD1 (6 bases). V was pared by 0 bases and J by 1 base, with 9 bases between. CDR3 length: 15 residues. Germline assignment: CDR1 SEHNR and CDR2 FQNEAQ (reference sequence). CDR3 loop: CASSLADSHNYGYTF. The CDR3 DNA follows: TGTGCCAGCAGCTTAGCGGACAGTCATAACTATGGCTACACCTTC.

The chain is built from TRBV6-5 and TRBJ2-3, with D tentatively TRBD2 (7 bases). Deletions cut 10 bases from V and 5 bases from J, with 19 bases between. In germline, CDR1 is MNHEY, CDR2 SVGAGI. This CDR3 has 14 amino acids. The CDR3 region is CATSSGPRGDTQYF. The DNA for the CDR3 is TGTGCCACCTCTAGCGGACCCAGGGGAGATACGCAGTATTTT.

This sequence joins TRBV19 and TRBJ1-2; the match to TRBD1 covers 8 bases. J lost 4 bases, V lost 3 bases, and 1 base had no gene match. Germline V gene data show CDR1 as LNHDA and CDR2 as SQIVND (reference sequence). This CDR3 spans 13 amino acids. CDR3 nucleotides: TGTGCCAGTAGTATGGGACAGGCCTATGGCTACACCTTC. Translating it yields CASSMGQAYGYTF.

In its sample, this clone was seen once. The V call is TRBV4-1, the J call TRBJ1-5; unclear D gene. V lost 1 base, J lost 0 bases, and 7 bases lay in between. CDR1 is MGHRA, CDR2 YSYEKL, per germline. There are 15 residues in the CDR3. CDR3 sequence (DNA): TGCGCCAGCAGCCAAGTATACACTAGCAATCAGCCCCAGCATTTT. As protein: CASSQVYTSNQPQHF.

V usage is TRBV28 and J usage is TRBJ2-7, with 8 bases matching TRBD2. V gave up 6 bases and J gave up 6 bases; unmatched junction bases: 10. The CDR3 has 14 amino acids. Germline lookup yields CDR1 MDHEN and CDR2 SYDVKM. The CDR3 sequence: CASSQPGLGPEQYF. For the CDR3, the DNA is TGTGCCAGCAGCCAACCGGGACTAGGGCCCGAGCAGTACTTC.

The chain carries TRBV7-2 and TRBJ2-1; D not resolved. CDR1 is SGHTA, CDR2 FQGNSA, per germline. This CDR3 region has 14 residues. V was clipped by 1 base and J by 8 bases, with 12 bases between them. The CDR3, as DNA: TGTGCCAGCAGCTTAGACGGACCTCTGGATGAGCAGTTCTTC. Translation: CASSLDGPLDEQFF.

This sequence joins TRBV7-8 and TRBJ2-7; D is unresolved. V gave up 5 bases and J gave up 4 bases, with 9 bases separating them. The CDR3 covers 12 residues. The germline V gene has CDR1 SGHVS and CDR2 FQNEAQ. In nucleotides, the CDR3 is TGTGCCAGCAGCCTTAGGGATTACGAGCAGTACTTC. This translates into CASSLRDYEQYF.

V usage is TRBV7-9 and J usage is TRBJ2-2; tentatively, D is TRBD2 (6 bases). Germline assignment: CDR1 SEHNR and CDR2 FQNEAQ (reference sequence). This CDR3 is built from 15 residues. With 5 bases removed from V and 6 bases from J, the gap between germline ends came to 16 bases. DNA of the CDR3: TGTGCCAGCAGCACTAGTACGGGAGTGGCCGGGGAGCTGTTTTTT. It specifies CASSTSTGVAGELFF.

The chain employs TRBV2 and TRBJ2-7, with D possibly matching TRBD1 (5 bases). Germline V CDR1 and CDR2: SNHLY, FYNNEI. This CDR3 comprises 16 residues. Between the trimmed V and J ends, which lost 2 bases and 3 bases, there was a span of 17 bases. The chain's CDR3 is CASSERSTGHLYEQYF. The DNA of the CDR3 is TGTGCCAGCAGTGAAAGGAGTACAGGACACCTCTACGAGCAGTACTTC. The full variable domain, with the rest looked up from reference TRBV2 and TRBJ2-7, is EPEVTQTPSHQVTQMGQEVILRCVPISNHLYFYWYRQILGQKVEFLVSFYNNEISEKSEIFDDQFSVERPDGSNFTLKIRSTKLEDSAMYFCASSERSTGHLYEQYFGPGTRLTVT.

CDR3 amino acids: CASRTSGGSTDTQYF. CDR3 bases: TGTGCCAGCAGGACTAGCGGGGGGTCCACAGATACGCAGTATTTT. This sequence joins TRBV7-9 and TRBJ2-3; 13 bases match TRBD2. V shed 6 bases and J 2 bases; nucleotides not matched to a gene: 2. Germline CDR1 is SEHNR and CDR2 is FQNEAQ (reference sequence). This CDR3 contains 15 residues.